Below are 31 T cell receptor beta chains sequenced from a single sample in a study of PD-L1 blockade in urothelial cancer. The assay was immunoSEQ multiplex PCR, and TCRdb's table has in-frame clones only and misses some. The table lists approximately 80,000 clones, 82% of them singletons. The sample here was PBMCs, taken around atezolizumab (anti-PD-L1) treatment. The receptors here all came from a man between 65 and 85 years old with urothelial cancer.

The chain is built from TRBV18 and TRBJ1-1, with D uncertain. V was clipped by 2 bases and J by 1 base, with 11 bases between them. The germline V gene encodes CDR1 KGHSH and CDR2 LQKENI. The CDR3 runs 15 residues. The CDR3, as DNA: TGTGCCAGCTCACCAGGGTCGGCTAGGAACACTGAAGCTTTCTTT. Translation: CASSPGSARNTEAFF. Using reference TRBV18 and TRBJ1-1 for the parts outside the CDR3, the full variable domain is NAGVMQNPRHLVRRRGQEARLRCSPMKGHSHVYWYRQLPEEGLKFMVYLQKENIIDESGMPKERFSAEFPKEGPSILRIQQVVRGDSAAYFCASSPGSARNTEAFFGQGTRLTVV.

The chain is built from TRBV6-1 and TRBJ2-1; the D is unclear. Germline CDR1 is MNHNS and CDR2 is SASEGT. V lost 5 bases and J 8 bases, leaving 13 bases between the germline ends. This CDR3 spans 13 amino acids. The CDR3 DNA is TGTGCCAGCAGTTTGCAGGCCTCGGATGAGCAGTTCTTC. Translation gives CASSLQASDEQFF.

This chain joins TRBV21-1 and TRBJ2-7; no check of the table's D call, TRBD1, against the DNA was made. TRBV21-1 is given as a pseudogene. CDR3 length: 17 residues. CDR3 region: CASRSLNSRDRAYEQYF. Written as DNA, the CDR3 is TGTGCCAGCAGATCCCTTAATTCCCGGGACAGAGCATACGAGCAGTACTTC.

This clone was seen once. This chain connects TRBV7-2 to TRBJ2-5; 11 nucleotides align to TRBD2. The germline gives CDR1 SGHTA, CDR2 FQGNSA. This CDR3 is 17 amino acids long. Trimming took 4 bases from V and 2 from J; bases not matched to a gene: 9. In DNA form, the CDR3 reads TGTGCCAGCAGCTGGGACCTAGCGGGGGGTCAACAAGAGACCCAGTACTTC. It encodes CASSWDLAGGQQETQYF.

The chain is built from TRBV5-6 and TRBJ1-2, with TRBD1 matching over 9 bases. J was trimmed by 4 bases and V by 4 bases; bases with no gene match: 5. The germline V gene has CDR1 SGHDT and CDR2 YYEEEE. The CDR3 totals 14 residues. This chain's CDR3 is CASSNDRGVYGYTF. The CDR3 DNA reads TGTGCCAGCAGCAACGACAGGGGGGTCTATGGCTACACCTTC.

This clone appeared a single time. This chain connects TRBV6-6 to TRBJ2-5, with D possibly matching TRBD1 (5 bases). The germline CDR1 and CDR2 sequences are MNHNY and SVGAGI (reference sequence). The CDR3 sequence is 13 residues long. With 6 bases removed from V and 3 bases from J, the gap between germline ends came to 11 bases. Here the CDR3 DNA reads TGTGCCAGCAGCTCTGGACACGAAGAGACCCAGTACTTC. This gives the protein CASSSGHEETQYF.

The CDR3 loop reads CASSGTGGRYGYTF. CDR3 sequence (DNA): TGTGCCAGCAGTGGGACAGGGGGTCGGTATGGCTACACCTTC. V gene TRBV2 combines with J gene TRBJ1-2; 10 bases fit TRBD1. The CDR3 is made up of 14 amino acids. V dropped 4 bases and J dropped 5; count of bases not matched to a gene: 4. CDR1 is SNHLY, CDR2 FYNNEI, per germline.

This clone was picked up many times. At one end, the junction sequence differs from germline, possibly due to a read error. The chain has TRBV7-7 and TRBJ2-1, with D perhaps TRBD2 (6 bases). CDR3 length equals 13 residues. CDR1 is SSHAT and CDR2 is FNYEAQ in the germline V gene (reference sequence). The CDR3 spells CASSPSGRNEQFF. The CDR3 DNA reads as TGTGCTAGCAGCCCTTCTGGGAGGAATGAGCAGTTCTTC.

The chain combines TRBV5-4 with TRBJ1-4; D gene uncertain. The CDR3 runs 13 residues. Trimming shortened V by 4 bases and J by 8 bases, and 12 bases separated the two germline ends. Germline V gene data show CDR1 as SGHNT and CDR2 as YYREEE (reference sequence). CDR3 bases: TGTGCCAGCAGCCTGATCCCGGGGGAAAAACTGTTTTTT. Translating gives CASSLIPGEKLFF. Full variable domain (outside the CDR3, taken from reference TRBV5-4 and TRBJ1-4): ETGVTQSPTHLIKTRGQQVTLRCSSQSGHNTVSWYQQALGQGPQFIFQYYREEENGRGNFPPRFSGLQFPNYSSELNVNALELDDSALYLCASSLIPGEKLFFGSGTQLSVL.

This clone occurred a few times. The CDR3, as DNA: TGTGCCATCAGTGAAACCCCATCAGGTATCTATGGCTACACCTTC. It encodes CAISETPSGIYGYTF. This chain uses TRBV10-3 with TRBJ1-2, with D unresolved. Per germline, CDR1 ENHRY and CDR2 SYGVKD. With 3 bases removed from V and 4 bases from J, the gap between germline ends came to 15 bases. The CDR3 is made up of 15 amino acids.

This clone was detected only once. The rearrangement joins TRBV7-9 to TRBJ2-2; no clear D gene. The CDR3 is made up of 16 amino acids. V was trimmed by 1 base and J by 2 bases, leaving 11 bases between them. Germline V lookup: CDR1 SEHNR, CDR2 FQNEAQ (reference sequence). Written as DNA, the CDR3 is TGTGCCAGCAGCTTAGTGGGCCCCATAAACACCGGGGAGCTGTTTTTT. Protein sequence: CASSLVGPINTGELFF.

This chain links TRBV5-8 with TRBJ1-2, with 8 bases matching TRBD1. Germline CDR1 is SGHTS and CDR2 is YDEGEE. The CDR3 contains 13 residues. The J segment lost 6 bases and the V segment lost 3 bases, leaving 4 bases of the junction unmatched. As DNA, the CDR3 is TGTGCCAGCAGCTCGGACAGGGATGATGGCTACACCTTC. This translates into CASSSDRDDGYTF.

The chain employs TRBV27 and TRBJ2-1, with 9 positions matching TRBD2. The CDR3 has 16 residues. V was pared by 3 bases and J by 1 base, with 4 bases of the junction left unmatched. Germline CDR1 MNHEY, CDR2 SMNVEV (reference sequence). CDR3 sequence reads: CASSLSSGESYNEQFF. CDR3 in DNA: TGTGCCAGCAGTTTGTCTAGCGGGGAGTCCTACAATGAGCAGTTCTTC.

This chain links TRBV7-9 with TRBJ2-5; perhaps TRBD1 as D (6 bases). The germline V gene has CDR1 SEHNR and CDR2 FQNEAQ (reference sequence). The ends were cut back, 4 bases at V and 5 bases at J, with 14 bases in the middle. This CDR3 region has 14 residues. This CDR3 is CASSSLQGVETQYF. CDR3 in DNA: TGTGCCAGCAGCTCCTTACAGGGCGTCGAGACCCAGTACTTC. The full variable domain, with the rest looked up from reference TRBV7-9 and TRBJ2-5, is DTGVSQNPRHKITKRGQNVTFRCDPISEHNRLYWYRQTLGQGPEFLTYFQNEAQLEKSRLLSDRFSAERPKGSFSTLEIQRTEQGDSAMYLCASSSLQGVETQYFGPGTRLLVL.

This clone was recorded only once. The V gene is TRBV30, the J gene TRBJ2-7, with 11 bases that match TRBD2. CDR3 length: 16 residues. The V gene's germline CDR1 is GTSNPN and CDR2 SVGIG (reference sequence). With 1 base clipped from V and 5 bases from J, the junction kept 10 bases outside the gene matches. This chain's CDR3 is CAWSAIAGGHLDEQYF. The DNA of the CDR3 is TGTGCCTGGAGTGCGATAGCGGGAGGGCATCTTGACGAGCAGTACTTC.

The chain is built from TRBV4-3 and TRBJ2-1, with TRBD2 identical over 9 bases. After removal of 0 bases from V and 5 bases from J, the junction contained 11 bases not matched to a gene. Germline V gene lookup returns CDR1 LGHNA and CDR2 YSLEER. The CDR3 runs to 18 residues. The CDR3 nucleotides are TGCGCCAGCAGCCAAGACCGGGGGGCGGGAGGGCCGCACAATGAGCAGTTCTTC. Translated, it gives CASSQDRGAGGPHNEQFF.

The chain links TRBV19 to TRBJ2-1, with D maybe TRBD1 (5 bases). There are 17 residues in the CDR3. Trimming took 3 bases from V and 4 from J, leaving 19 bases between them. CDR1 is LNHDA, CDR2 SQIVND, per germline (reference sequence). The CDR3 region is CASSIDSLPSGYNEQFF. The DNA of the CDR3 is TGTGCCAGTAGTATCGACAGTTTACCTTCTGGGTACAATGAGCAGTTCTTC.

This clone is a singleton in its sample. This chain uses TRBV6-6 with TRBJ1-5, with 8 nucleotides matching TRBD1. Germline V gene sequence: CDR1 MNHNY, CDR2 SVGAGI (reference sequence). The CDR3 consists of 14 residues. J was trimmed by 4 bases and V by 6 bases; bases with no gene match: 5. CDR3 sequence (DNA): TGTGCCAGCAGGGCGACAGGGGAAAATCAGCCCCAGCATTTT. The encoded protein is CASRATGENQPQHF.

V and J are TRBV29-1 and TRBJ2-1, with D tentatively TRBD1 (6 bases). The CDR3 has 12 residues. Germline CDR1 and CDR2: SQVTM and ANQGSEA. Trimming removed 4 bases at V and 6 bases at J, with 10 bases between. The CDR3 DNA reads TGCAGCGTTGGAACAGGGACCAATGAGCAGTTCTTC. Amino acid sequence: CSVGTGTNEQFF.

The chain couples TRBV11-3 to TRBJ2-7; possibly TRBD2 for D (6 bases). The V gene's germline CDR1 is SGHNT and CDR2 YENEEA. The V gene lost 5 bases and the J gene lost 5 bases, with 19 bases spanning the gap. This CDR3 comprises 15 residues. CDR3 sequence: CASSPGDFSGHEQYF. CDR3 nucleotide sequence: TGTGCCAGCAGCCCGGGGGACTTTAGCGGCCACGAGCAGTACTTC.

The chain combines TRBV19 with TRBJ2-7, with 7 bases that match TRBD2. There are 14 residues in the CDR3. The germline CDR1 and CDR2 sequences are LNHDA and SQIVND (reference sequence). The V segment lost 6 bases and the J segment 2 bases; nucleotides outside the gene matches: 7. The CDR3 loop reads CASRGREETYEQYF. For the CDR3, the DNA is TGTGCCAGTAGGGGTCGGGAGGAAACCTACGAGCAGTACTTC.

This clone was counted only a few times. The gene calls are TRBV19 and TRBJ1-1, with a tentative D call TRBD1 (5 bases). The germline gives CDR1 LNHDA, CDR2 SQIVND (reference sequence). The CDR3 consists of 15 residues. Trimming left V 5 bases short and J 4 bases short, with 17 bases between. In DNA, the CDR3 is TGTGCCAGTAGTCTGGGGGGTCATCGGGGCACTGAAGCTTTCTTT. Amino acid sequence: CASSLGGHRGTEAFF.

The chain uses TRBV7-9 and TRBJ2-1, with TRBD2 matching over 10 bases. Germline lookup yields CDR1 SEHNR and CDR2 FQNEAQ (reference sequence). V gave up 5 bases and J gave up 4 bases; unmatched junction bases: 11. The CDR3 runs 17 residues. The CDR3 bases are TGTGCCAGCAGCGGCAGCCGACTAGCGGGCCTTTACAATGAGCAGTTCTTC. Amino acids: CASSGSRLAGLYNEQFF.

This clone occurred once. The gene calls are TRBV30 and TRBJ2-1; TRBD2 matches at 10 bases. V was pared by 2 bases and J by 9 bases, with 7 bases of the junction left unmatched. Germline CDR1 reads GTSNPN; CDR2 reads SVGIG (reference sequence). This CDR3 contains 14 residues. Written as DNA, the CDR3 is TGTGCCTGGAGTCCTGGGATAGCGGGAGGTGAGCAGTTCTTC. This translates into CAWSPGIAGGEQFF.

The chain combines TRBV6-1 with TRBJ1-1; TRBD1 is a possible D gene (6 bases). Trimming removed 4 bases from V and 0 bases from J, with 6 bases in between. CDR1 is MNHNS, CDR2 SASEGT, per germline. The CDR3 is made up of 13 amino acids. CDR3 DNA: TGTGCCAGCAGTGGACAGGTGAACACTGAAGCTTTCTTT. Amino acid sequence: CASSGQVNTEAFF.

The chain couples TRBV19 to TRBJ1-2; D possibly corresponds to TRBD1 (6 bases). Germline CDR1 is LNHDA and CDR2 is SQIVND (reference sequence). The CDR3 is 14 amino acids. The ends were cut back, 5 bases at V and 5 bases at J, with 15 bases in the middle. This chain's CDR3 is CASSLRGAGYGYTF. CDR3 coding DNA: TGTGCCAGTAGTCTTCGGGGGGCAGGGTATGGCTACACCTTC. Based on the CDR3 plus reference TRBV19 and TRBJ1-2, the full variable domain is DGGITQSPKYLFRKEGQNVTLSCEQNLNHDAMYWYRQDPGQGLRLIYYSQIVNDFQKGDIAEGYSVSREKKESFPLTVTSAQKNPTAFYLCASSLRGAGYGYTFGSGTRLTVV.

This clone was detected a few times. The chain has TRBV2 and TRBJ1-1; unclear D gene. The CDR3 is made up of 13 amino acids. V lost 6 bases to trimming and J lost 2 bases, with 10 bases between them. Germline V gene lookup returns CDR1 SNHLY and CDR2 FYNNEI. The CDR3, as DNA: TGTGCCAGCAGGATCCGGGATAACACTGAAGCTTTCTTT. Translating it yields CASRIRDNTEAFF.

The V and J genes are TRBV7-2 and TRBJ2-6, with 8 bases identical to TRBD2. Trimming at V came to 2 bases and at J to 0 bases, leaving 3 bases not matched to a gene. The CDR3 covers 17 residues. The germline CDR1 and CDR2 sequences are SGHTA and FQGNSA. The CDR3 DNA reads TGTGCCAGCAGCTTAAGCGGGACTAGCTCTGGGGCCAACGTCCTGACTTTC. Encoded protein: CASSLSGTSSGANVLTF.

The V and J genes are TRBV10-3 and TRBJ1-1; weak D call: TRBD1 (6 bases). Trimming pared 6 bases from V and 2 bases from J, leaving 10 bases between. CDR1 is ENHRY, CDR2 SYGVKD, per germline. CDR3 length: 13 amino acids. CDR3 coding DNA: TGTGCCATCAGCCTACAGGGTAACACTGAAGCTTTCTTT. Residues: CAISLQGNTEAFF.

The chain links TRBV11-3 to TRBJ2-2; 9 positions agree with TRBD2. CDR3 size: 16 residues. Trimming removed 1 base from V and 6 bases from J; junction bases left unmatched: 6. CDR1 SGHNT and CDR2 YENEEA come from the germline V gene. The CDR3 bases are TGTGCCAGCAGCTTAGGGCTAGCGGGACGGTCCGGGGAGCTGTTTTTT. It specifies CASSLGLAGRSGELFF.

This chain links TRBV6-5 with TRBJ1-1; D may be TRBD1 (6 bases). Deletions cut 8 bases from V and 4 bases from J, with 17 bases between. Looked up from germline, CDR1 is MNHEY and CDR2 is SVGAGI. The CDR3 has 14 amino acids. For the CDR3, the DNA is TGTGCCAGCTGCCACAGGGAAAGAGGCACTGAAGCTTTCTTT. Its protein product is CASCHRERGTEAFF.